This T cell receptor (beta chain) was recorded in a study of T cells in localized non-small cell lung cancer (dated by TCRdb to the early 2020s). For context, the study as a whole: The study analyzed T cell repertoires of 236 early-stage NSCLC patients, comparing tumors and uninvolved tumor-adjacent lungs. NSCLC patients had a mean age of around 61 years, and approximately 140 were male and 85 to 110 female. The cohort comprised 236 treatment-naïve NSCLC patients with resected, localized lung tumors.

What the research found in general, with its limitations: Because multi-region tumor sequencing was not done, intratumor heterogeneity could not be ruled out. Longer overall survival was associated with higher T cell density in blood, whereas shorter survival was associated with higher clonality in adjacent lung. Because the study design was exploratory, TCR variables were selected using unadjusted p-values without false-discovery rate correction. Uninvolved tumor-adjacent lung showed the highest T cell clonality, higher than tumor, which suggests more focused antigenic responses in the uninvolved tumor-adjacent lung. Of the top 100 tumor clones, a median of roughly 53 were detected in paired uninvolved adjacent lung; 28 were also among that lung's top 100.

From the cysteine through the phenylalanine, the CDR3 covers 15 amino acids. The retained sequence is limited to the CDR3, 45 bases, with the frame set at the first base. Taken from the germline V gene, the CDR1 and CDR2 loops are MNHEY and SVGAGI. Germline trimming: 5 bases from V, 5 bases from J; junction bases outside gene matches: 10. A note on this clone: The antigen it recognizes is unknown. No base-level quality is on record; no much larger clone is a single base apart.

At diagnosis, tumor, uninvolved tumor-adjacent lung and peripheral blood were collected and then preserved as a mix of FFPE and fresh-frozen material. For TCR repertoire profiling, blood samples were analyzed in the form of peripheral blood mononuclear cells. TCR beta CDR3 regions were sequenced from DNA using the immunoSEQ Assay. The authors' pipeline ran thus. To compute T cell density, TCR beta template counts were normalized to usable DNA, which was estimated by amplifying housekeeping genes. Richness was estimated with the preseqR package, extrapolating to 400,000 templates for PBMC samples and 120,000 templates for tissue samples. Clonality was defined by subtracting Pielou's evenness from one. Tissue-enriched TCRs were identified by differential abundance testing using productive amino-acid clonotypes, minimum total count 5 and alpha 0.1. The Jaccard Index and the Morisita Overlap Index were used to measure how much the repertoires overlapped between compartments. GLIPH grouped TCR beta CDR3s together with public tetramer-defined viral CDR3s, and a viral motif had to include at least three viral sequences and also show V-gene enrichment. TCRdb's version of the immuneACCESS table is confined to in-frame rearrangements and falls short of the full clone set. An unresolved V gene accounts for under half of the shortfall where checked; the remainder is of unknown origin. V, J and clone size reflect that table, while D and trimming were determined from the DNA. The sample records tens of thousands of clones, approximately 80% of which are singletons. The top ten hold 15% to 20% of the sample.

The V and J genes are TRBV6-5 and TRBJ2-3; 7 central nucleotides agree with TRBD1. This clonotype was obtained from a male donor aged 60 or over with stage III squamous cell lung carcinoma. Material: peripheral blood, obtained before any cancer treatment. CDR3 sequence: CASSPGQATGDTQYF. The base sequence is TGTGCCAGCAGTCCCGGACAGGCCACAGGAGATACGCAGTATTTT.